The 4 T cell receptor beta chains below come from one sample, sequenced in a study of OX40 agonist ivuxolimab in advanced cancers. Method: immunoSEQ multiplex PCR; TCRdb's copy keeps in-frame clones and lacks some. The sample lists under 13,000 clones, 65% to 85% occurring once. Sequencing was performed on CD4+ or CD8+ T cells sorted from blood, taken in a trial of the OX40 agonist ivuxolimab. The receptors come from an adult with an advanced solid tumor such as melanoma, head and neck, liver or kidney cancer.

V gene TRBV9 combines with J gene TRBJ2-2; no reliable D call. CDR1 is SGDLS, CDR2 YYNGEE, per germline. V dropped 3 bases and J dropped 8 bases, with 5 bases sitting between them. This CDR3 contains 11 residues. CDR3 nucleotides: TGTGCCAGCAGCGCTGGAGGGGAGCTGTTTTTT. Residues: CASSAGGELFF.

The rearrangement joins TRBV27 to TRBJ2-5; the D is unclear. CDR1 is MNHEY, CDR2 SMNVEV, per germline (reference sequence). The CDR3 consists of 13 residues. Trimming shortened V by 3 bases and J by 3 bases, and 8 bases separated the two germline ends. In DNA, the CDR3 is TGTGCCAGCAGTTTTCAAGGGAAAGAGACCCAGTACTTC. The encoded protein is CASSFQGKETQYF.

CDR3 DNA sequence: TGTGCCAGCAGTCCGACAGGGCCTAACTATGGCTACACCTTC. It translates to CASSPTGPNYGYTF. The J gene is TRBJ1-2, the V gene TRBV27; TRBD1 matches 7 bases. Germline V gene data show CDR1 as MNHEY and CDR2 as SMNVEV (reference sequence). CDR3 length: 14 residues. J was trimmed by 0 bases and V by 5 bases; bases with no gene match: 3.

The genes are TRBV10-3 and TRBJ1-2; no firm D call. Germline loops: CDR1 ENHRY, CDR2 SYGVKD. V lost 7 bases and J 0 bases, leaving 9 bases between the germline ends. This CDR3 is 13 amino acids long. CDR3 protein: CAITGEPNYGYTF. The CDR3 DNA follows: TGTGCCATCACAGGAGAACCTAACTATGGCTACACCTTC.